Detailed here is one T cell receptor beta chain. This specimen belongs to a study of blood T cell repertoires in COVID-19. As for the study in general: Whether acute or convalescent, the COVID-19 samples came from the United States, Italy and Spain. From T cells, B-cell-depleted T cells, or PBMCs came the material, which was cDNA or gDNA.

Study processing details: Amplified reference gene primers provided the basis for estimating nucleated cell counts. Here immunoSEQ multiplex PCR was the method, and the copy in TCRdb shows in-frame clones only, minus some. V and J calls and clone size are given by that table; D and trimming were obtained from the DNA. The sample lists about 160,000 clones; over 85% were seen once. V was pared by 1 base and J by 4 bases, with 10 bases between. This CDR3 comprises 14 residues. CDR1 MGHDK and CDR2 SYGVNS come from the germline V gene. The clonotype was recovered from a woman aged 45-60 years with acute or convalescent COVID-19. Sequenced: peripheral blood. The rearrangement links TRBV25-1 to TRBJ1-1; no clear D gene. CDR3 nucleotide sequence: TGTGCCAGCAGTGAATTTGAGATTCGCACTGAAGCTTTCTTT. This sequence encodes CASSEFEIRTEAFF. The variable domain in full, with the rest retrieved from reference TRBV25-1 and TRBJ1-1, is EADIYQTPRYLVIGTGKKITLECSQTMGHDKMYWYQQDPGMELHLIHYSYGVNSTEKGDLSSESTVSRIRTEHFPLTLESARPSHTSQYLCASSEFEIRTEAFFGQGTRLTVV.